The text below deals with one TCR beta chain. Its antigen is undetermined. This record comes from a study of cytomegalovirus exposure and HLA in healthy donors. General study findings and limits: TCR beta V segments were, for the most part, productive about 87% or about 30% of the time in an earlier analysis. Across HLA loci, a later analysis found differing TCR association rates, with DRB1 most and HLA-C fewest. A later analysis reportedly found fewer N-insertions in an Asian-associated ancestry cluster than the approximately 700-donor mean. In a later analysis, V- and J-gene trimming of beta chains associated with a DCLRE1C missense variant, replicated independently.

Primers for the PCR totalled 60 Vbeta and 13 Jbeta. The table came from immunoSEQ multiplex PCR; TCRdb's copy has only in-frame clones and leaves some out. The sample carries more than 150,000 clones, roughly 84% recorded once. Germline V gives CDR1 MNHEY, CDR2 SMNVEV (reference sequence). There are 17 residues in the CDR3. The V end was cut by 5 bases, the J end by 0 bases, with 19 bases between. The sequencing input was PBMCs. The clonotype comes from a boy younger than 18 in good health and CMV-seronegative. The chain couples TRBV27 to TRBJ1-2; D call uncertain. CDR3 sequence (DNA): TGTGCCAGCAGTCCGACCCCGACCGAGCGAGCTAACTATGGCTACACCTTC. It codes for CASSPTPTERANYGYTF.